This TCR beta chain stems from a study of cytomegalovirus exposure and HLA in healthy donors (dated by TCRdb to 2015 to 2018). Notes on the research overall: According to a later analysis, the roughly 130 validation repertoires were produced on the same platform as the approximately 610 repertoires of the first cohort. To predict cytomegalovirus infection status, the study brought together high-throughput TCR immunosequencing, statistical association of individual TCRs with disease status, and machine learning. A separate validation cohort of roughly 110 different subjects was used in addition to the approximately 610-subject first cohort. The aim of the study was to test whether cataloging public T cell receptors could identify signatures of past pathogen exposure.

The donors were included in the validation cohort of 120 subjects, a group kept apart from the roughly 610-subject first cohort. The germline ends are 15 bases apart after V is trimmed by 5 bases and J by 7 bases. Measured from the cysteine to the phenylalanine, the CDR3 is 14 residues long. Only the CDR3 region is kept as DNA, spanning 42 bases read in frame from base 1. CDR1 and CDR2 were assigned from the germline V gene as SGHVS and FQNEAQ. The research as a whole found: Subsequent analysis determined that TCRs grouped into clusters in the first cohort also showed a tendency toward co-occurrence across the roughly 120 validation repertoires, and approximately 94% of cluster scores exceeded 0. In both the original and validation cohorts, the classifier was reported to diagnose cytomegalovirus status with high specificity and sensitivity. A later analysis lacked HLA typing for the validation cohort, so it scored co-occurrence in that cohort across all 110 or so repertoires. Three of the identified cytomegalovirus-associated TCR beta chains were confirmed in vitro to be specific for cytomegalovirus antigens. A total of 150 to 200 TCR beta chains were listed by the study as associated with cytomegalovirus. Most TCR sequences were observed very rarely across donors, whereas some public TCRs were present in many individuals. The authors suggested that the approach could potentially be generalized to other disease states and immunological phenotypes.

In regard to this clone: What antigen it recognizes has not been identified. Base quality data are lacking; no much larger clone is found one base away.

The library was built by means of the immunoSEQ multiplex PCR assay. As for the original processing: A statistical classification framework was built for diagnosing cytomegalovirus status from the catalog of TCR beta chain sequences. This is the immuneACCESS table as TCRdb keeps it, with only in-frame sequences that have V and J called. A part of the clones is gone; compared with another copy, unresolved V genes explain less than half, and the rest is unexplained. V, J and clone size derive from that table, while D and trimming were established from the DNA sequence. Within this sample are 250,000 or so clones, with roughly 89% of them counted one time only. The leading ten clones occupy approximately 0.34% of the sample.

This receptor was obtained from a woman aged 18-30 years in good health and CMV-seronegative. Source material: PBMCs. Here the chain combines TRBV7-8 and TRBJ2-1; too little of a D gene remains to name it. The CDR3 sequence is CASSGQARTNEQFF. The DNA reads as follows: TGTGCCAGCAGCGGTCAGGCGCGCACGAATGAGCAGTTCTTC.